The T cell receptor (beta chain) under discussion was sequenced for a study of blood T cell repertoires in COVID-19. The repertoire was sequenced with immunoSEQ multiplex PCR; TCRdb's copy has only in-frame clones and lacks some. The table includes approximately 59,000 clones, over 80% detected once. This clone has only a few counts. The CDR3 extends over 15 amino acids. Germline V gene lookup returns CDR1 SGHRS and CDR2 YFSETQ. With V trimmed by 4 bases and J by 3 bases, 4 bases remained unmatched. Sequencing was done on a sample of peripheral blood. The TCR was taken from a woman of 80 years or more with acute or convalescent COVID-19. The chain has TRBV5-1 and TRBJ2-1; 10 nucleotides line up with TRBD1. In nucleotides, the CDR3 is TGCGCCAGCAGCCAAGGACAGGGGGGCTACAATGAGCAGTTCTTC. This codes for CASSQGQGGYNEQFF.